This T cell receptor beta chain is from a study of CD8 T cells in Susac syndrome. Study summary: Of the sequenced Susac syndrome patients, more than five had active disease and about 8 were in remission.

The germline CDR1 and CDR2 sequences are SGHDN and FVKESK. Between the trimmed V and J ends, which lost 2 bases and 5 bases, there was a span of 9 bases. CDR3 length: 13 residues. When the RNA was reverse transcribed, random hexamers were used with an input of roughly 0.45 to 1 ug. Each CDR3 protein is one row after TCRdb ran MiXCR on the immunoSEQ multiplex PCR reads. The data hold 75,000 to 100,000 distinct CDR3 sequences, with 94% observed a single time. TCR beta sequencing was performed on blood CD8+ and CD4+ T cells. FACS enriched CD8+ TEMRA cells, while bulk CD8+ and CD4+ were negatively isolated.

Sample: CD8+ T cells from PBMCs. V and J are TRBV14 and TRBJ2-5; maybe TRBD1 (5 bases). The TCR was taken from a human donor with Susac syndrome. The CDR3: CASSQQGWETQYF. CDR3 nucleotide sequence: TGTGCCAGCAGCCAACAGGGTTGGGAGACCCAGTACTTC.